This T cell receptor (beta chain) was captured by sequencing in a study of OX40 agonist ivuxolimab in advanced cancers. In the study overall: Head and neck, renal cell, melanoma or hepatocellular carcinoma were the cancers that dose-escalation patients had.

Profiling relied on immunoSEQ multiplex PCR, and the TCRdb table lists in-frame clones only, not all of them. The sample lists over 35,000 clones; 89% were seen once. This clone was picked up one time. This CDR3 is 15 amino acids long. The germline CDR1 and CDR2 sequences are SGDLS and YYNGEE. The V and J ends lost 0 bases and 1 base respectively, with 10 bases between them. This specimen was CD4+ or CD8+ T cells sorted from blood, taken in a trial of the OX40 agonist ivuxolimab. V and J are TRBV9 and TRBJ1-2, with D uncertain. This clonotype was obtained from an adult with an advanced solid tumor such as melanoma, head and neck, liver or kidney cancer. CDR3 protein: CASSVEAGDNYGYTF. The CDR3 DNA reads TGTGCCAGCAGCGTAGAGGCAGGAGATAACTATGGCTACACCTTC.